This is a list of T cell receptor beta chains from one sample in a study of cytomegalovirus exposure and HLA in healthy donors. TCRdb's table, derived via immunoSEQ multiplex PCR, lists solely in-frame clones and lacks some. The sample lists 120,000 or so clones; under 90% were seen once. The specimen sequenced was PBMCs. All receptors come from a woman aged 40 to 50 in good health and CMV-seronegative. CDR3s include the opening cysteine and the closing phenylalanine or tryptophan. A D gene is named only where the DNA matches it firmly. Some rows have no size entry. The others give once, few or many, or a class for an expanded clone.

v_call	j_call	clone_size	d_call	cdr3_nt	cdr3_aa
TRBV11-3	TRBJ2-2	NA	NA	TGTGCCAGCAGCCCTGGGACACTCCAGGGCACCGGGGAGCTGTTTTTT	CASSPGTLQGTGELFF
TRBV11-2	TRBJ1-2	once	NA	TGTGCCAGCGGGGGGTGGGGCAGTTACGATGGCTACACCTTC	CASGGWGSYDGYTF
TRBV2	TRBJ1-1	NA	NA	TGTGCCAGCAGGGACGACAGCGCCGTGAACACTGAAGCTTTCTTT	CASRDDSAVNTEAFF
TRBV2	TRBJ1-2	once	NA	TGTGCCAGCAGTGGACAGGCCAACTATGGCTACACCTTC	CASSGQANYGYTF
TRBV14	TRBJ2-5	NA	TRBD2	TGTGCCAGCAGCCAAGGAACTAGCGGAAAGGAGACCCAGTACTTC	CASSQGTSGKETQYF
TRBV10-3	TRBJ1-1	NA	TRBD1	TGTGCCATCACAGGGGGGATGAACACTGAAGCTTTCTTT	CAITGGMNTEAFF
TRBV6-1	TRBJ2-3	NA	TRBD2	TGTGCCAGCAGTGAATCAGCGGGGGGCTCCACAGATACGCAGTATTTT	CASSESAGGSTDTQYF
TRBV19	TRBJ1-1	NA	TRBD1	TGTGCCAGTAGTGTGGGACAGGGGGGGAGAGCTTTCTTT	CASSVGQGGRAFF
TRBV7-9	TRBJ2-3	few	TRBD2	TGTGCCAGCAGCTTACTAGCGGGGCCGGATACGCAGTATTTT	CASSLLAGPDTQYF
TRBV10-3	TRBJ2-1	few	TRBD1	TGTGCCCTTCGACAGGGGGACAACAATGAGCAGTTCTTC	CALRQGDNNEQFF
TRBV27	TRBJ2-7	NA	TRBD2	TGTGCCAGCAGTTTCCGACGTGGGGCTAGCGGGGACTACGAGCAGTACTTC	CASSFRRGASGDYEQYF
TRBV27	TRBJ2-7	NA	TRBD1	TGTGCCAGCAGTCCCCGGACAGGGCTGCTTGGGGAGCAGTACTTC	CASSPRTGLLGEQYF
TRBV6-6	TRBJ1-5	NA	NA	TGTGCCAGCAGTCAGGACAGCGGCAATCAGCCCCAGCATTTT	CASSQDSGNQPQHF
TRBV28	TRBJ1-5	NA	TRBD1	TGTGCCAGCAGTCCCCGGACAGGAGGGGGCAATCAGCCCCAGCATTTT	CASSPRTGGGNQPQHF
TRBV27	TRBJ1-5	NA	TRBD1	TGTGCCAGCAGTCACAACATCGGGACAGGGGATCAGCCCCAGCATTTT	CASSHNIGTGDQPQHF
TRBV7-2	TRBJ2-6	NA	NA	TGTGCCAGCAGCTCCTTCCGGGGCTCTGGGGCCAACGTCCTGACTTTC	CASSSFRGSGANVLTF
TRBV13	TRBJ2-2	NA	NA	TGTGCCAGCAGACTCGCACAGGGGAACACCGGGGAGCTGTTTTTT	CASRLAQGNTGELFF
TRBV2	TRBJ1-2	NA	TRBD1	TGTGCCAGCAACGGACAGGGCCCCATAATTACTAACTATGGCTACACCTTC	CASNGQGPIITNYGYTF
TRBV19	TRBJ1-1	few	NA	TGTGCCAGTACTCAAACCCTAGGGGTTTGGACTGAAGCTTTCTTT	CASTQTLGVWTEAFF
TRBV27	TRBJ2-7	NA	TRBD1	TGTGCCAGCAGTTTGCCCGACAGGGTCCTACCCTACGAGCAGTACTTC	CASSLPDRVLPYEQYF
TRBV6-6	TRBJ2-1	NA	TRBD2	TGTGCCAGCAGTTACCTACTAGCGGGGGAGCAGTTCTTC	CASSYLLAGEQFF
TRBV4-1	TRBJ2-7	NA	NA	TGCGCCAGCAGCCAAGACTTCGGGGGTTACGAGCAGTACTTC	CASSQDFGGYEQYF
TRBV21-1	TRBJ1-6	few	NA	TGTGCCAGCAGCGAAAGTGAGGACAGAGATAATTCACCCCTCCACTTT	CASSESEDRDNSPLHF
TRBV7-9	TRBJ2-3	NA	TRBD2	TGTGCCAGCAGCTTAGCTACTAGCGGTTTTACAGATACGCAGTATTTT	CASSLATSGFTDTQYF
TRBV15	TRBJ2-7	NA	NA	TGTGCCACCTCAAAAGGGGGTAGCTCCTACGAGCAGTACTTC	CATSKGGSSYEQYF
TRBV11-2	TRBJ2-7	NA	TRBD1	TGTGCCAGCAGCTCTTCCGGGACAGACTACGAGCAGTACTTC	CASSSSGTDYEQYF
TRBV2	TRBJ2-5	NA	NA	TGTGCCAATTCCAAAGAGACCCAGTACTTC	CANSKETQYF
TRBV5-6	TRBJ2-6	NA	NA	TGTGCCAGCAGCTTGCAAATGGGGCATCTTAGTTCTGGGGCCAACGTCCTGACTTTC	CASSLQMGHLSSGANVLTF
TRBV4-3	TRBJ1-2	NA	NA	TGCGCCAGCAGCTGCCTACCCACAGGGCCCTCTCTTGGCTACACCTTC	CASSCLPTGPSLGYTF
TRBV11-1	TRBJ1-2	few	NA	TGTGCCAGCAGCCCGGACCTTTTTGAGGGAGGCAGGAATGGCTACACCTTC	CASSPDLFEGGRNGYTF
TRBV4-1	TRBJ1-2	NA	TRBD1	TGCGCCAGCAGCCAAGACCCGGGACAGGGATATGGCTACACCTTC	CASSQDPGQGYGYTF
TRBV7-2	TRBJ1-2	once	NA	TGTGCCAGCAGCTTCAATGGGGCAGAAAGGCTACGCTACACCTTC	CASSFNGAERLRYTF
TRBV7-8	TRBJ1-1	NA	TRBD1	TGTGCCAGCAGCCTCCGACAGGGGCTTGAAGCTTTCTTT	CASSLRQGLEAFF
TRBV7-8	TRBJ1-1	NA	TRBD1	TGTGCCAGCAGCTCACGCGGAGGGGGCGCAACTGAAGCTTTCTTT	CASSSRGGGATEAFF
TRBV7-2	TRBJ2-3	NA	TRBD2	TGTGCCAGCAGCTCCCTCGCGGGAGCATCGAATACGCAGTATTTT	CASSSLAGASNTQYF
TRBV5-1	TRBJ1-3	few	TRBD1	TGCGCCAGCAGCGAGGGACAGAGCTCTGGAAACACCATATATTTT	CASSEGQSSGNTIYF
TRBV7-8	TRBJ2-7	NA	NA	TGTGCCAGCAGCTTATCTCGGGTGGCATCCTACGAGCAGTACTTC	CASSLSRVASYEQYF
TRBV11-2	TRBJ1-6	NA	TRBD1	TGTGCCAGCAGCGGACAGGCCATTGGGAATTCACCCCTCCACTTT	CASSGQAIGNSPLHF
TRBV28	TRBJ2-1	NA	TRBD1	TGTGCCTCCAGGGGGAAGAGCTCCTACAATGAGCAGTTCTTC	CASRGKSSYNEQFF
TRBV10-3	TRBJ2-3	NA	TRBD2	TGTGCCATCAAATCCCTAGCGGGGGGCCCGAGCACAGATACGCAGTATTTT	CAIKSLAGGPSTDTQYF
TRBV10-3	TRBJ2-7	once	NA	TGTGCCATCGCCCAGGGCGACACGACCGCCTACGAGCAGTACTTC	CAIAQGDTTAYEQYF
TRBV4-3	TRBJ1-4	NA	TRBD1	TGCGCCAGCAGTCAAGTAACAGGGGATGAAAAACTGTTTTTT	CASSQVTGDEKLFF
TRBV30	TRBJ2-7	NA	TRBD2	TGTGCCTGGAGTAAAGGCGGGGGACGCTCCTACGAGCAGTACTTC	CAWSKGGGRSYEQYF
TRBV30	TRBJ1-2	few	NA	TGTGCCTGGACCGCGTTACAGGGTACCTATGGCTACACCTTC	CAWTALQGTYGYTF
TRBV4-1	TRBJ1-5	once	NA	TGCGCCAGCAGCCTAGAAACCGGACAGCGAGATCAGCCCCAGCATTTT	CASSLETGQRDQPQHF
TRBV5-1	TRBJ2-7	once	TRBD1	TGCGCCAGCAGCTTGGCCAAGACAGGGGGCGCATCCTACGAGCAGTACTTC	CASSLAKTGGASYEQYF
TRBV30	TRBJ2-7	NA	TRBD1	TGTGCCTGGAAACGGGACAGGGGCTCCTACGAGCAGTACTTC	CAWKRDRGSYEQYF
TRBV28	TRBJ2-3	once	NA	TGTGCCAGCAGTTTACGACAGACGAGCACAGATACGCAGTATTTT	CASSLRQTSTDTQYF
TRBV19	TRBJ2-2	NA	TRBD1	TGTGCCAGTAGCACGGACAGGGGAGGAAGAACCGGGGAGCTGTTTTTT	CASSTDRGGRTGELFF
TRBV2	TRBJ2-2	NA	TRBD2	TGTGCCAGCAGGGGACTAGCGGGGGGTTATTCCGGCGGGGAGCTGTTTTTT	CASRGLAGGYSGGELFF
TRBV5-4	TRBJ2-2	NA	NA	TGTGCCAGCAGCTTGTCAGGGATGAACACCGGGGAGCTGTTTTTT	CASSLSGMNTGELFF
TRBV4-1	TRBJ1-1	NA	NA	TGCGCCAGCAGCCGAAGTATCGGGGGGGCAAGCACTGAAGCTTTCTTT	CASSRSIGGASTEAFF